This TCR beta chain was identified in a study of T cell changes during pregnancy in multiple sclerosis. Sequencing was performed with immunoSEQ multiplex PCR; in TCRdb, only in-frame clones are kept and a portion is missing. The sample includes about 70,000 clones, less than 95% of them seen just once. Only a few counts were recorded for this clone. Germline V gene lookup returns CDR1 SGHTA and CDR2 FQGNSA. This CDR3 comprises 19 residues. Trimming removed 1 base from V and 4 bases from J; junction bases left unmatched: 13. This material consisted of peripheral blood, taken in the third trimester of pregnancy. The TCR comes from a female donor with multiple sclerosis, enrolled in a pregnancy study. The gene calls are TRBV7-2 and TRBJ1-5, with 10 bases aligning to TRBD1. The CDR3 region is CASSLVAGTGVGLNQPQHF. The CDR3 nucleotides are TGTGCCAGCAGCTTAGTGGCTGGGACAGGGGTCGGCCTTAATCAGCCCCAGCATTTT.